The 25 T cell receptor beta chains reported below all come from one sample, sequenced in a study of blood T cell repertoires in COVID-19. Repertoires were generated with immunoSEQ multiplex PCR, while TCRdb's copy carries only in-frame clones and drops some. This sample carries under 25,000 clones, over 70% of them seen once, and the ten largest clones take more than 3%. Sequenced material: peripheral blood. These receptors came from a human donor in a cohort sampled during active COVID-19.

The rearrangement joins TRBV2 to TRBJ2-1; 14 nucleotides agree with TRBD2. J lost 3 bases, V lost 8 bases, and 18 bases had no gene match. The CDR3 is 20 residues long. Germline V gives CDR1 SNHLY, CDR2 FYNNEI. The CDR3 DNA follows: TGTGCCAGCCGCTACGGGACTAGCGGGAGAGGCGGCACTGGCTACAATGAGCAGTTCTTC. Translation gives CASRYGTSGRGGTGYNEQFF. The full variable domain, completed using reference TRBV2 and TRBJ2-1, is EPEVTQTPSHQVTQMGQEVILRCVPISNHLYFYWYRQILGQKVEFLVSFYNNEISEKSEIFDDQFSVERPDGSNFTLKIRSTKLEDSAMYFCASRYGTSGRGGTGYNEQFFGPGTRLTVL.

The CDR3 DNA follows: TGTGCCAGCAGCGTAGAAGGAGGCGCGGAGCAGTACTTC. Protein sequence: CASSVEGGAEQYF. This chain links TRBV9 with TRBJ2-7; D might be TRBD2 (5 bases). CDR3 length: 13 amino acids. V lost 0 bases and J lost 7, with 11 bases in between. CDR1 and CDR2 from the germline V gene are SGDLS and YYNGEE.

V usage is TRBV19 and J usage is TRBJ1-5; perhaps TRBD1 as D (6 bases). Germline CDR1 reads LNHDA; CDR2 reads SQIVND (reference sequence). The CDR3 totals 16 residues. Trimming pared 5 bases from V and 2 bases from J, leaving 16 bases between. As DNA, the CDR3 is TGTGCCAGTAGTTCTCAGGGGATCTGGGGCAATCAGCCCCAGCATTTT. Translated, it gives CASSSQGIWGNQPQHF.

The CDR3 DNA is TGTGCCAGCAGTATCCGACAGGGGCCTGAAGCTTTCTTT. It is translated as CASSIRQGPEAFF. The chain links TRBV6-5 to TRBJ1-1; 8 bases fit TRBD1. There are 13 residues in the CDR3. The junction had 5 bases not matched to a gene; V was cut back by 5 bases and J by 6 bases. From germline, CDR1 is MNHEY and CDR2 SVGAGI.

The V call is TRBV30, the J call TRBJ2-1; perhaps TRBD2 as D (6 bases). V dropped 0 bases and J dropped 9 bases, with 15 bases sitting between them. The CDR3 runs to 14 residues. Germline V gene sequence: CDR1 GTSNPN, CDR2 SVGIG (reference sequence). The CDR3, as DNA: TGTGCCTGGAGTGTTACCACTGGGGGGTCTGAGCAGTTCTTC. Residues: CAWSVTTGGSEQFF.

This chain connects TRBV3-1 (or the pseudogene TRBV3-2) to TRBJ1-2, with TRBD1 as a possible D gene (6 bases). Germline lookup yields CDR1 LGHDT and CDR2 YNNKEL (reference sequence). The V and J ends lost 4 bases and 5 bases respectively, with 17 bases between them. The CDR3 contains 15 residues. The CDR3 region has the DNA TGTGCCAGCAGCCCTTCGGGCAGGGGTGCGTATGGCTACACCTTC. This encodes CASSPSGRGAYGYTF.

CDR3 in amino acids: CASSGGGLRTDTQYF. The DNA of the CDR3 is TGTGCCAGCAGCGGGGGCGGGCTACGCACAGATACGCAGTATTTT. This chain uses TRBV11-2 with TRBJ2-3; D is possibly TRBD1 (6 bases). The germline V gene encodes CDR1 SGHAT and CDR2 FQNNGV. V was shortened by 5 bases and J by 1 base, with 13 bases between the two germline ends. CDR3 size: 15 residues.

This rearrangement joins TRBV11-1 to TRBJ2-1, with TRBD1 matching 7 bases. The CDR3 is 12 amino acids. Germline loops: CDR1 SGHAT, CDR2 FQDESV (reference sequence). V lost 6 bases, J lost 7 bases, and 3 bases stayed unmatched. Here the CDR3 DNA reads TGTGCCAGCAGAGACAGGGCAAATGAGCAGTTCTTC. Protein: CASRDRANEQFF.

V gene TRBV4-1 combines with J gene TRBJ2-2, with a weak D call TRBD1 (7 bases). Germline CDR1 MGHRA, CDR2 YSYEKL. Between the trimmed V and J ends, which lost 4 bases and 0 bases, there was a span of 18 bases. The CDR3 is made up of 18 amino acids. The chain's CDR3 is CASSPGGKGEANTGELFF. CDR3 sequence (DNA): TGCGCCAGCAGCCCAGGGGGTAAAGGGGAGGCGAACACCGGGGAGCTGTTTTTT.

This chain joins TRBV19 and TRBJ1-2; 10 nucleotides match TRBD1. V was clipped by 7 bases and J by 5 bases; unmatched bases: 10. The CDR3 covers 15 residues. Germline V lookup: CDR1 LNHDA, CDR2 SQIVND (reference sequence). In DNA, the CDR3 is TGTGCCAGTACCGCCGGGACAGGGGTGGGTTATGGCTACACCTTC. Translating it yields CASTAGTGVGYGYTF.

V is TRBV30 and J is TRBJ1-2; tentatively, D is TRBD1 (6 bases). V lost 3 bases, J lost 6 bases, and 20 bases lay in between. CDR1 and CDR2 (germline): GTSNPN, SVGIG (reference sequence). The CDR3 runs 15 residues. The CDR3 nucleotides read TGTGCCTGGAGGGCGACAGGCCCCTTTTGGGATGGCTACACCTTC. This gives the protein CAWRATGPFWDGYTF.

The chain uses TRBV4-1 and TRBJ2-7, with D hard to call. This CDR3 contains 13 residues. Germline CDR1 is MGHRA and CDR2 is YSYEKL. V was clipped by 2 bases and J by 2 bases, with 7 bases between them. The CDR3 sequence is CASSQNYAYEQYF. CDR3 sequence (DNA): TGCGCCAGCAGCCAAAACTATGCCTACGAGCAGTACTTC.

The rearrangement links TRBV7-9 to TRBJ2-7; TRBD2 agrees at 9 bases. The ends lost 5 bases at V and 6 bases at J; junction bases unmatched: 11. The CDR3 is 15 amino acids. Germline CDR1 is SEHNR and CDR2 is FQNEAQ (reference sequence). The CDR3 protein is CASSLPIPGLAEQYF. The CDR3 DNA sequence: TGTGCCAGCAGCCTCCCGATCCCGGGACTAGCCGAGCAGTACTTC. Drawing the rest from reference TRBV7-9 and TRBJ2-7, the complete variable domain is DTGVSQNPRHKITKRGQNVTFRCDPISEHNRLYWYRQTLGQGPEFLTYFQNEAQLEKSRLLSDRFSAERPKGSFSTLEIQRTEQGDSAMYLCASSLPIPGLAEQYFGPGTRLTVT.

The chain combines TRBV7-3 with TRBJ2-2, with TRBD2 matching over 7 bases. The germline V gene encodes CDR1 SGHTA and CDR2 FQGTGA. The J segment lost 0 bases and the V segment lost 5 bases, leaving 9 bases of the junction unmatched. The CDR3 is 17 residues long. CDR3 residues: CASSPTSTSPNTGELFF. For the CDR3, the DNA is TGTGCCAGCAGCCCTACATCGACTAGCCCGAACACCGGGGAGCTGTTTTTT. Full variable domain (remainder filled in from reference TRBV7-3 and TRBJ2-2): GAGVSQTPSNKVTEKGKYVELRCDPISGHTALYWYRQSLGQGPEFLIYFQGTGAADDSGLPNDRFFAVRPEGSVSTLKIQRTERGDSAVYLCASSPTSTSPNTGELFFGEGSRLTVL.

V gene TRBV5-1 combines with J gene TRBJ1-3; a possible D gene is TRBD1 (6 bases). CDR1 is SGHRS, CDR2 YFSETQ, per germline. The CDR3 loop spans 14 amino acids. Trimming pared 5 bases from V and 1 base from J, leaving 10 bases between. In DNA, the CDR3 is TGCGCCAGCAGACTGGACAGATCTGGAAACACCATATATTTT. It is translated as CASRLDRSGNTIYF. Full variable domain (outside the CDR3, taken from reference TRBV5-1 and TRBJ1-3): KAGVTQTPRYLIKTRGQQVTLSCSPISGHRSVSWYQQTPGQGLQFLFEYFSETQRNKGNFPGRFSGRQFSNSRSEMNVSTLELGDSALYLCASRLDRSGNTIYFGEGSWLTVV.

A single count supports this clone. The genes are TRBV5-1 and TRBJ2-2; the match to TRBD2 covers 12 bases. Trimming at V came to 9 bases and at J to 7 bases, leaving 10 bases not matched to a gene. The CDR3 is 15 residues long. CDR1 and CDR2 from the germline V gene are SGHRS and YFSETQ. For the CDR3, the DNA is TGCGCCACGTCCCTAGCGGGAGGGCCGGACGGGGAGCTGTTTTTT. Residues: CATSLAGGPDGELFF.

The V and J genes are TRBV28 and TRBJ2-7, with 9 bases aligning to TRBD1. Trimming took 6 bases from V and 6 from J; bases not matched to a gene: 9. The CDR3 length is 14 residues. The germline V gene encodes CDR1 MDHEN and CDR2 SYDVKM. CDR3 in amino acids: CASRDRDRAPEQYF. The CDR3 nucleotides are TGTGCCAGCAGGGACCGGGACAGGGCCCCCGAGCAGTACTTC.

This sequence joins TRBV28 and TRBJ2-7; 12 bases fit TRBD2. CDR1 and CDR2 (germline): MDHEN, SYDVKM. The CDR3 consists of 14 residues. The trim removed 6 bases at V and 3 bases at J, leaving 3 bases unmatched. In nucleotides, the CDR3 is TGTGCCAGCAGCCGACTAGCGGGGGACTACGAGCAGTACTTC. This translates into CASSRLAGDYEQYF.

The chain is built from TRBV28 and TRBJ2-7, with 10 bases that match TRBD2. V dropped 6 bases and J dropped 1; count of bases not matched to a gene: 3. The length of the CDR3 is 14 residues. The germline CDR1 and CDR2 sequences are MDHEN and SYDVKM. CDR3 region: CASSLAGESYEQYF. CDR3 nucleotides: TGTGCCAGCAGCCTAGCGGGAGAGTCCTACGAGCAGTACTTC. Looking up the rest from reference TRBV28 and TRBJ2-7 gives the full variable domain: DVKVTQSSRYLVKRTGEKVFLECVQDMDHENMFWYRQDPGLGLRLIYFSYDVKMKEKGDIPEGYSVSREKKERFSLILESASTNQTSMYLCASSLAGESYEQYFGPGTRLTVT.

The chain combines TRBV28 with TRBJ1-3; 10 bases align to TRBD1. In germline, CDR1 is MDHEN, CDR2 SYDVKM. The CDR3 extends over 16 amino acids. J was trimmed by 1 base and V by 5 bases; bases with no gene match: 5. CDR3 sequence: CASSPGQGFSGNTIYF. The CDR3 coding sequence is TGTGCCAGCAGTCCGGGACAGGGGTTTTCTGGAAACACCATATATTTT.

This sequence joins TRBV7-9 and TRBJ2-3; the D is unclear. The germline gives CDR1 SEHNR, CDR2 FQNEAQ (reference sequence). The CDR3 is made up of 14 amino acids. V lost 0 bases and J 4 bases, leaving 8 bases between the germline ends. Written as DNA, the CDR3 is TGTGCCAGCAGCTTAGCTCAAGGAGCAGATACGCAGTATTTT. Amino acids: CASSLAQGADTQYF. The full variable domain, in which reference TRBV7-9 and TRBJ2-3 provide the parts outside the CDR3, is DTGVSQNPRHKITKRGQNVTFRCDPISEHNRLYWYRQTLGQGPEFLTYFQNEAQLEKSRLLSDRFSAERPKGSFSTLEIQRTEQGDSAMYLCASSLAQGADTQYFGPGTRLTVL.

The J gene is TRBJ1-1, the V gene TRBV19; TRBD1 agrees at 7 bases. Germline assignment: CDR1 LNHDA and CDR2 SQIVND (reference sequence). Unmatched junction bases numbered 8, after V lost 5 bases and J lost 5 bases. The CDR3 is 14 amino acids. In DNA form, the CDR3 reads TGTGCCAGTAGTTCCAACTACAGGGGAACTGAAGCTTTCTTT. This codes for CASSSNYRGTEAFF.

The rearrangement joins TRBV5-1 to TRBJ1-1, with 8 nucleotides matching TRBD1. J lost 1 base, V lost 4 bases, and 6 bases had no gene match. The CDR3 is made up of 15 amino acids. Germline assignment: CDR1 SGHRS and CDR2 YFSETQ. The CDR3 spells CASSLRTGTNTEAFF. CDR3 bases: TGCGCCAGCAGCCTACGGACAGGGACGAACACTGAAGCTTTCTTT.

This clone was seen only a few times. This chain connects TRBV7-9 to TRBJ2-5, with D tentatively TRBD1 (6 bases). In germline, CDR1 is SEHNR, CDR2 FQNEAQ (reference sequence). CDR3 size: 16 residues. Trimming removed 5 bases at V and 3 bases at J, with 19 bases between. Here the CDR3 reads CASSMRVWGQKETQYF. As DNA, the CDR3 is TGTGCCAGCAGCATGCGTGTGTGGGGGCAGAAAGAGACCCAGTACTTC.

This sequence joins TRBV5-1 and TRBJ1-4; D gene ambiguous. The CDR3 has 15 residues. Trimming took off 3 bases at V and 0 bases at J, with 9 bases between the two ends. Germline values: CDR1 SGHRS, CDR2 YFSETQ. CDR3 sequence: CASSSGSSTNEKLFF. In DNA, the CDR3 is TGCGCCAGCAGCTCGGGATCCTCAACTAATGAAAAACTGTTTTTT.